This is a list of T cell receptor beta chains from one sample in a study of blood T cell repertoires in COVID-19. Assay used: immunoSEQ multiplex PCR; TCRdb lists only in-frame clones, some missing. Of about 49,000 clones listed, approximately 90% are singletons. Specimen: peripheral blood. The receptors originated from a man aged 35 to 55 with active COVID-19. Each CDR3 is given with its conserved first and last residue. Fields, in order: D gene, clone size, J gene, V gene, CDR3 length, CDR3 DNA, CDR3 protein. The D gene is left open where the match is weak. Expanded clones get a size class; other rows say once, few or many, or leave the size out.

TRBD1	-	TRBJ1-5	TRBV2	18	TGTGCCAGCAGTAGGGGGACAGGGGAAATGTCTAACAGTCAGCCCCAGCATTTT	CASSRGTGEMSNSQPQHF
-	medium-sized	TRBJ1-2	TRBV11-2	13	TGTGCCAGCAGCTTAGGGGCAGGCTATGGCTACACCTTC	CASSLGAGYGYTF
TRBD1	-	TRBJ2-3	TRBV28	14	TGTGCCAGCAGTCGGGACAGGGGCACAGATACGCAGTATTTT	CASSRDRGTDTQYF
-	few	TRBJ2-7	TRBV6-6	14	TGTGCCAGCAGACGCGCGGCTATTATAAACGAGCAGTACTTC	CASRRAAIINEQYF
-	-	TRBJ1-1	TRBV11-3	13	TGTGCCAGCAGCGCGACAGTGAACACTGAAGCTTTCTTT	CASSATVNTEAFF
-	-	TRBJ2-7	TRBV3-1/TRBV3-2	16	TGTGCCAGCAGTCCCCCTGGACGGGAGAGAGTGTACGAGCAGTACTTC	CASSPPGRERVYEQYF
-	-	TRBJ1-1	TRBV9	13	TGTGCCAGCAGCAGAACAGGATACACTGACGCTTTCTTT	CASSRTGYTDAFF
TRBD2	-	TRBJ2-1	TRBV5-1	16	TGCGCCAGCAGCCTGATAGCGGGAGCCTCCAACAATGAGCAGTTCTTC	CASSLIAGASNNEQFF
TRBD2	-	TRBJ2-3	TRBV9	16	TGTGCCAGCAGCGGAGGGGAGCGGGAGGACACAGATACGCAGTATTTT	CASSGGEREDTDTQYF
-	-	TRBJ1-5	TRBV14	12	TGTGCCAGCAGCCAACCGGGACAGCCCCAGCATTTT	CASSQPGQPQHF
-	once	TRBJ2-3	TRBV27	12	TGTGCCAGCAGTTTTCTTGCAGATACGCAGTATTTT	CASSFLADTQYF
TRBD2	once	TRBJ2-2	TRBV5-4	16	TGTGCCAGCAGCCGGGGACTAGCGGGATTAACCGGGGAGCTGTTTTTT	CASSRGLAGLTGELFF
TRBD2	few	TRBJ2-3	TRBV7-3	16	TGTGCCAGCAGCTTAGGGCTAGCGGGAGACCCGGATACGCAGTATTTT	CASSLGLAGDPDTQYF
-	-	TRBJ2-3	TRBV24-1	14	TGTGCCACCAGCCGAGGACTCTCAACAGATACGCAGTATTTT	CATSRGLSTDTQYF
TRBD1	-	TRBJ2-1	TRBV15	18	TGTGCCACCAGCAGAGAATTTCTAGGGACAGCCTCATACAATGAGCAGTTCTTC	CATSREFLGTASYNEQFF
TRBD2	-	TRBJ2-7	TRBV27	14	TGTGCCAGCAGTTCGGGACTAGCGGGCTTGGAGCAGTACTTC	CASSSGLAGLEQYF
TRBD1	-	TRBJ2-7	TRBV6-6	13	TGTGCCAGCAGACCTGTAGGGACAGGGGACTTTTACTTC	CASRPVGTGDFYF
-	-	TRBJ1-1	TRBV6-5	14	TGTGCCAGCGGAACCTTCAGGGGACACACTGAAGCTTTCTTT	CASGTFRGHTEAFF
TRBD2	few	TRBJ2-1	TRBV11-2	17	TGTGCCAGCAGCTTAGGGACTAGCACCTTCTCCCCCAATGAGCAGTTCTTC	CASSLGTSTFSPNEQFF
-	-	TRBJ1-2	TRBV30	14	TGTGCCTGGAGCCACGGGAGGAGCCAGGGCGGCTACACCTTC	CAWSHGRSQGGYTF
-	-	TRBJ2-7	TRBV30	12	TGTGCCTGGAGTGTTTACACCTACGAGCAGTACTTC	CAWSVYTYEQYF
TRBD2	-	TRBJ2-2	TRBV9	16	TGTGCCAGCAGTACCGGACCAGGGCGGGAGGACGGGGAGCTGTTTTTT	CASSTGPGREDGELFF
TRBD2	once	TRBJ2-7	TRBV27	16	TGTGCCAGCAGTCTCCTTCCGACTAGCGGGACCTACGAGCAGTACTTC	CASSLLPTSGTYEQYF
TRBD2	-	TRBJ2-5	TRBV19	18	TGTGCCAGCGGGGCCGGGGCTAGCGGGAGGGGCAACCAAGAGACCCAGTACTTC	CASGAGASGRGNQETQYF
-	-	TRBJ2-6	TRBV28	16	TGTGCCAGCAGTTTAAGTGGGAGCGCCGGGGCCAACGTCCTGACTTTC	CASSLSGSAGANVLTF
-	-	TRBJ1-1	TRBV6-5	15	TGTGCCAGCAATAGAGGGACACAGCTGAACACTGAAGCTTTCTTT	CASNRGTQLNTEAFF
TRBD2	-	TRBJ2-2	TRBV28	17	TGTGCCAGCAGTGGGACTAGCGGGAGGTCGAACACCGGGGAGCTGTTTTTT	CASSGTSGRSNTGELFF
-	-	TRBJ2-3	TRBV7-3	15	TGTGCCAGCAGCAAAGGACAGATTAGCACAGATACGCAGTATTTT	CASSKGQISTDTQYF
TRBD1	-	TRBJ1-1	TRBV7-2	17	TGTGCCAGCAGCTTAGGGGGCTGGACAGGGGTGGGCACTGAAGCTTTCTTT	CASSLGGWTGVGTEAFF
TRBD1	-	TRBJ1-5	TRBV27	14	TGTGCCAGCAGCGCTGACAGGGGGAGTCAGCCCCAGCATTTT	CASSADRGSQPQHF
-	once	TRBJ1-3	TRBV10-3	15	TGTGCCATCAGTGAAGACGCTATGCGGGGAAACACCATATATTTT	CAISEDAMRGNTIYF
-	-	TRBJ2-7	TRBV5-1	13	TGCGCCAGCGGTGACAGTGTAACCTACGAGCAGTACTTC	CASGDSVTYEQYF
-	-	TRBJ2-7	TRBV6-5	16	TGTGCCAGCAGTTACAACCCAGGGGCCAGCTCCTACGAGCAGTACTTC	CASSYNPGASSYEQYF
TRBD1	-	TRBJ1-2	TRBV7-9	18	TGTGCCAGCAGCTCACCAAAGATCTACAGGGGAGGCTATTGGGGCTACACCTTC	CASSSPKIYRGGYWGYTF
-	-	TRBJ1-1	TRBV5-5	14	TGTGCCAGCAGCTTGGCCAGATTGAACACTGAAGCTTTCTTT	CASSLARLNTEAFF
TRBD1	once	TRBJ1-2	TRBV19	14	TGTGCCAGTAGTATTTTTGAGGGGGCTGGTGGCTACACCTTC	CASSIFEGAGGYTF
-	-	TRBJ2-3	TRBV5-1	15	TGCGCCAGCAGCTTCATCCCGGGAAACACAGATACGCAGTATTTT	CASSFIPGNTDTQYF
-	medium-sized	TRBJ2-2	TRBV7-9	13	TGTGCCAGCAGAGAAACCTCGGCCGGGGAGCTGTTTTTT	CASRETSAGELFF
TRBD1	-	TRBJ2-1	TRBV5-1	15	TGCGCCAGCAGGGAGGGGACAGGGGTACGGGGTGAGCAGTTCTTC	CASREGTGVRGEQFF
-	-	TRBJ1-4	TRBV11-2	14	TGTGCCAGCAGCTTAGGCCGGGTCCCTGAAAAACTGTTTTTT	CASSLGRVPEKLFF
-	-	TRBJ2-5	TRBV27	10	TGTGCCGGAGATCAAGAGACCCAGTACTTC	CAGDQETQYF
TRBD2	-	TRBJ2-1	TRBV5-6	15	TGTGCCAGCAGCTCGGGGGGTCGGACTAGCGGAGACGAGTTCTTC	CASSSGGRTSGDEFF
TRBD1	-	TRBJ1-4	TRBV18	14	TGTGCCAGCTCCTCGACAGGGATAACTGAAAAACTGTTTTTT	CASSSTGITEKLFF
TRBD1	-	TRBJ1-5	TRBV3-1/TRBV3-2	15	TGTGCCAGCAGCCAAGATGCGACAGGGCATCAGCCCCAGCATTTT	CASSQDATGHQPQHF
-	few	TRBJ1-2	TRBV5-4	15	TGTGCCAGCAGCTTAAATCAGGGGCGGAGCTATGGCTACACCTTC	CASSLNQGRSYGYTF
-	-	TRBJ2-6	TRBV19	15	TGTGCCAGTAGCCGTAGAGGTGCTGGGGCCAACGTCCTGACTTTC	CASSRRGAGANVLTF
TRBD2	-	TRBJ2-2	TRBV6-5	15	TGTGCCATCGCTAGCCGGGAGGGCCGGACCGGGGAGCTGTTTTTT	CAIASREGRTGELFF
TRBD2	medium-sized	TRBJ2-5	TRBV19	15	TGTGCCAGTAGTATGACTAGCGGGAGTCATGAGACCCAGTACTTC	CASSMTSGSHETQYF
TRBD2	-	TRBJ2-3	TRBV5-1	14	TGCGCCAGCAGCTTAGGACTAGCCGCAGATACGCAGTATTTT	CASSLGLAADTQYF
-	-	TRBJ2-7	TRBV2	13	TGTGCCAGCAGACCGGTAGCTCTGACCGAGCAGTACTTC	CASRPVALTEQYF
TRBD1	-	TRBJ1-2	TRBV5-1	14	TGCGCCAGCAGCCCTGCAGAGGGACAGGGGGCGCTTACCTTC	CASSPAEGQGALTF
-	-	TRBJ2-7	TRBV7-2	15	TGTGCCAGCAGCTTAGAGGGCCAGAGCGGCTACGAGCAGTACTTC	CASSLEGQSGYEQYF
-	-	TRBJ1-5	TRBV5-8	16	TGTGCCAGCAGCTTGGAGACACCATATAGCAATCAGCCCCAGCATTTT	CASSLETPYSNQPQHF
-	-	TRBJ1-5	TRBV6-5	13	TGTGCCAGCATGGGAGGGGGAGGGCAGCCCCAGCATTTT	CASMGGGGQPQHF
TRBD1	once	TRBJ2-7	TRBV19	14	TGTGCCAGTAGTAGGGACAGGGGGATCGGCGAGCAGTACTTC	CASSRDRGIGEQYF
-	-	TRBJ2-1	TRBV27	15	TGTGCCAGCAGTTTATTGCGTCCGCCATACAATGAGCAGTTCTTC	CASSLLRPPYNEQFF
-	-	TRBJ2-1	TRBV5-8	13	TGTGCCAGCAGTCCCTACTCCTACAATGAGCAGTTCTTC	CASSPYSYNEQFF
-	-	TRBJ1-2	TRBV7-8	16	TGTGCCAGCAGCTTAGTCGGGGGACTGACTAACTATGGCTACACCTTC	CASSLVGGLTNYGYTF
-	-	TRBJ2-7	TRBV28	13	TGTGCCAGCAGGCGGCCCAGGGCCTACGAGCAGTACTTC	CASRRPRAYEQYF
-	-	TRBJ2-7	TRBV6-5	15	TGTGCCAGCAGTTACTCAAGCGGCAGTAAACACGAGCAGTACTTC	CASSYSSGSKHEQYF